This T cell receptor (beta chain) was observed in a study of cytomegalovirus exposure and HLA in healthy donors. The CDR3 is made up of 15 amino acids. Trimming cost V 4 bases and J 1 base; bases outside gene matches: 6. The germline V gene has CDR1 SNHLY and CDR2 FYNNEI. This clone has only one observation. Clones were read by immunoSEQ multiplex PCR, and TCRdb kept only the in-frame ones, dropping some. The table includes under 250,000 clones, about 81% detected once. The receptor was isolated from a young woman in good health and CMV-seronegative. The V and J genes are TRBV2 and TRBJ2-5; 7 positions agree with TRBD1. The material sequenced was PBMCs. The CDR3 here is CASSASTGPQETQYF. CDR3 DNA: TGTGCCAGCAGTGCATCGACAGGGCCCCAAGAGACCCAGTACTTC. Variable domain in full (rest from reference TRBV2 and TRBJ2-5): EPEVTQTPSHQVTQMGQEVILRCVPISNHLYFYWYRQILGQKVEFLVSFYNNEISEKSEIFDDQFSVERPDGSNFTLKIRSTKLEDSAMYFCASSASTGPQETQYFGPGTRLLVL.